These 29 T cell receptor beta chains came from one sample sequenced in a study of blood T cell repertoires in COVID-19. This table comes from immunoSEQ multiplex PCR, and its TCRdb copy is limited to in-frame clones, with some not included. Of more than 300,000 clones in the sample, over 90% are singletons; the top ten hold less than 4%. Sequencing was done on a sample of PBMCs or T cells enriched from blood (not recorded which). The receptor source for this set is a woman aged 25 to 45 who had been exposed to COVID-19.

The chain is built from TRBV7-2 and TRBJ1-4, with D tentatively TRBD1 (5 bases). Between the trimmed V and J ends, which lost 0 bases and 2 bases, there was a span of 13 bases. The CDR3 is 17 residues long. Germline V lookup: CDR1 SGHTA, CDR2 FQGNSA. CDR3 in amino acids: CASSLARRASTNEKLFF. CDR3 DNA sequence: TGTGCCAGCAGCTTAGCGCGCAGGGCTTCGACTAATGAAAAACTGTTTTTT.

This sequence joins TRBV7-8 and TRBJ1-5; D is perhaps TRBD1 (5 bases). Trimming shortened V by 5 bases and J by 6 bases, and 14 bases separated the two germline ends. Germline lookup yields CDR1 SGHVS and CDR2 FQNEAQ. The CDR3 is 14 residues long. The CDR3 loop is CASSLMGGGQPQHF. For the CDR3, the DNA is TGTGCCAGCAGCCTAATGGGGGGTGGTCAGCCCCAGCATTTT.

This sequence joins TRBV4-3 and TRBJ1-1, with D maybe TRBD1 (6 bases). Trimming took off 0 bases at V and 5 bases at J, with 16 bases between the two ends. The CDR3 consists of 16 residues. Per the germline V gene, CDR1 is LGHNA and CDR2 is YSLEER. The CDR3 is CASSQDRGRGETEAFF. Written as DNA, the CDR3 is TGCGCCAGCAGCCAAGATCGGGGCAGGGGTGAGACTGAAGCTTTCTTT.

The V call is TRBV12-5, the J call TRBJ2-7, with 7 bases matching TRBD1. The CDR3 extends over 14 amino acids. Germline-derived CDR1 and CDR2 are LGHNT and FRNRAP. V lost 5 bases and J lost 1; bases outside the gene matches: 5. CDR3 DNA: TGTGCTAGTGGTCCTTGGACAGGTTCCTACGAGCAGTACTTC. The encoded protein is CASGPWTGSYEQYF.

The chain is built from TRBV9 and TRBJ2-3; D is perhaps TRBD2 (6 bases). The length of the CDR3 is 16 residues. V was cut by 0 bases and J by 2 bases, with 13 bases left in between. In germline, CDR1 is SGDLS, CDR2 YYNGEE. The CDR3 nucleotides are TGTGCCAGCAGCGTAGAACCCCGGGGGAACACAGATACGCAGTATTTT. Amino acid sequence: CASSVEPRGNTDTQYF. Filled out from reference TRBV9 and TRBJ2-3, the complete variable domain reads DSGVTQTPKHLITATGQRVTLRCSPRSGDLSVYWYQQSLDQGLQFLIQYYNGEERAKGNILERFSAQQFPDLHSELNLSSLELGDSALYFCASSVEPRGNTDTQYFGPGTRLTVL.

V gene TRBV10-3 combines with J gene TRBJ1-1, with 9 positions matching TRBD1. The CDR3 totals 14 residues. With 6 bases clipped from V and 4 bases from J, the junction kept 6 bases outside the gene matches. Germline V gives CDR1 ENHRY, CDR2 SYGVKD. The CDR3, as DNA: TGTGCCATCAGCCCACAGGGGGCATTCACTGAAGCTTTCTTT. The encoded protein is CAISPQGAFTEAFF.

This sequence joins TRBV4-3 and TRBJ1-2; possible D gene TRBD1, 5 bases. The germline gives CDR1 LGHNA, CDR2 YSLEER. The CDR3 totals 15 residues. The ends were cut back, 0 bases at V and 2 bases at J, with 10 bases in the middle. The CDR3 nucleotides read TGCGCCAGCAGCCAAGATCGCCAGGGCAACTATGGCTACACCTTC. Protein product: CASSQDRQGNYGYTF.

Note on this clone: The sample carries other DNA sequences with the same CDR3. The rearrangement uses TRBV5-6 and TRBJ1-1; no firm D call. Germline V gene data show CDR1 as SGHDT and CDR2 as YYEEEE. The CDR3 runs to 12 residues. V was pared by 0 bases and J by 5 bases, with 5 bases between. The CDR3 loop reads CASSLVSTEAFF. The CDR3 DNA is TGTGCCAGCAGCTTGGTTAGTACTGAAGCTTTCTTT.

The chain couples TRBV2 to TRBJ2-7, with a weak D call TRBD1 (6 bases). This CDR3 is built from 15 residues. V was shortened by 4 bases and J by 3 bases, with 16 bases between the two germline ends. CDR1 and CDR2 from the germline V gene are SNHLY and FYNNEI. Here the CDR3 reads CASSAGRGSGYEQYF. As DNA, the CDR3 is TGTGCCAGCAGTGCCGGAAGGGGGTCCGGCTACGAGCAGTACTTC.

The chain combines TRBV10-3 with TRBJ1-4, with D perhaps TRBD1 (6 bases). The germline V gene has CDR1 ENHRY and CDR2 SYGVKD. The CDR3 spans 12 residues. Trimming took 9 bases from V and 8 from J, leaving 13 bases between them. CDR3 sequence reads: CAIGGAGEKLFF. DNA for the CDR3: TGTGCCATTGGGGGCGCAGGGGAAAAACTGTTTTTT.

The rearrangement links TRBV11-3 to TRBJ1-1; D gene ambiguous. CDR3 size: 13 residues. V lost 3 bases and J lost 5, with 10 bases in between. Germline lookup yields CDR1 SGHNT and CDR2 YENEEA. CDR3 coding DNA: TGTGCCAGCAGCTTGCGGGGTGGGACTGAAGCTTTCTTT. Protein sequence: CASSLRGGTEAFF.

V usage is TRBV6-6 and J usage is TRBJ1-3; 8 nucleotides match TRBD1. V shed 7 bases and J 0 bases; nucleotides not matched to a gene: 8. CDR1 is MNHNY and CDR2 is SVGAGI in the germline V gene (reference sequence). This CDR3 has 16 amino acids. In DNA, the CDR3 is TGTGCCAGCACCACAGGACAGGGAATCTCTGGAAACACCATATATTTT. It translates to CASTTGQGISGNTIYF.

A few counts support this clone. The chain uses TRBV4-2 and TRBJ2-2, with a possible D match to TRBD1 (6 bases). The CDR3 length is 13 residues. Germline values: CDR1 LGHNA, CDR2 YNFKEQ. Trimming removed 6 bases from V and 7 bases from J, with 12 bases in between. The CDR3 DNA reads TGTGCCAGCAGTGGGGGCGAAGGCGGGGAGCTGTTTTTT. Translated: CASSGGEGGELFF.

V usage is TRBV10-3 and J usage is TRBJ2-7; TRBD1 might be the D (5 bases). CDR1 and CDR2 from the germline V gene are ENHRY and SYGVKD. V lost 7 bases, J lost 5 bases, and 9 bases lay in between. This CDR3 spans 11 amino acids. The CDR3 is CAIKGPNEQYF. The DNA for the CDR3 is TGTGCCATCAAGGGGCCTAACGAGCAGTACTTC.

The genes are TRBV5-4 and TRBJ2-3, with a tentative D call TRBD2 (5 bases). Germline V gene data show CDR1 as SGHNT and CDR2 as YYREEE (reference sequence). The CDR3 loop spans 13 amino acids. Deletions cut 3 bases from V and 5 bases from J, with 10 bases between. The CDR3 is CASSSDWRDTQYF. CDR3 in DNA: TGTGCCAGCAGCTCGGACTGGAGAGATACGCAGTATTTT.

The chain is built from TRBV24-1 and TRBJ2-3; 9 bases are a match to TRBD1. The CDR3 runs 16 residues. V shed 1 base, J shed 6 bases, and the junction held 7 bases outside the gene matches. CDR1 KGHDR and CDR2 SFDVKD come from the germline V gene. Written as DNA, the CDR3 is TGTGCCACCAGTGATTTTGGACAGGGGCGGGCGGATACGCAGTATTTT. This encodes CATSDFGQGRADTQYF.

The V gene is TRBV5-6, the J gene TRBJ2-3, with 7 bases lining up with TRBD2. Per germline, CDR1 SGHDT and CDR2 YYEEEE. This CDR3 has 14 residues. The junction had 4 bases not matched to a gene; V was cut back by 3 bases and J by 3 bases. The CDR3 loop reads CASSSLAVTDTQYF. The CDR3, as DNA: TGTGCCAGCAGCTCTCTAGCGGTAACAGATACGCAGTATTTT.

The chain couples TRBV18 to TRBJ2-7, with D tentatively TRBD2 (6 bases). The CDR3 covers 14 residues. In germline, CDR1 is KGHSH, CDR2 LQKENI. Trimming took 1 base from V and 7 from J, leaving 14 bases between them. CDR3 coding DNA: TGTGCCAGCTCACCACGCGGGGAACGGGGAGAGCAGTACTTC. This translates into CASSPRGERGEQYF.

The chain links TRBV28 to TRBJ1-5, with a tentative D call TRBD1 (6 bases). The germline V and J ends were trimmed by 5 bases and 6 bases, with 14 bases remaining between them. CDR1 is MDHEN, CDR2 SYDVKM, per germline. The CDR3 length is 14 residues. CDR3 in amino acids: CASSVQGIRQPQHF. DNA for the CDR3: TGTGCCAGCAGTGTGCAGGGGATCCGTCAGCCCCAGCATTTT.

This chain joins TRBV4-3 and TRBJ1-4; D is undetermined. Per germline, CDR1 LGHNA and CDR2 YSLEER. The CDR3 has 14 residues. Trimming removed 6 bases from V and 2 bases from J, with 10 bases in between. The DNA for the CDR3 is TGCGCCAGCAGTCACGAACTCACTAATGAAAAACTGTTTTTT. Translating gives CASSHELTNEKLFF.

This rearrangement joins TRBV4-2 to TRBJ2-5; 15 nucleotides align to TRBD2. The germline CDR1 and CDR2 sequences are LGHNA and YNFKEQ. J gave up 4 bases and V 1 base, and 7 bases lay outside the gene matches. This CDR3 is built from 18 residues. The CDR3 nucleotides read TGTGCCAGCAGCCAAGCGGGACTAGCGGGGGGAGGTGGAGAGACCCAGTACTTC. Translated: CASSQAGLAGGGGETQYF.

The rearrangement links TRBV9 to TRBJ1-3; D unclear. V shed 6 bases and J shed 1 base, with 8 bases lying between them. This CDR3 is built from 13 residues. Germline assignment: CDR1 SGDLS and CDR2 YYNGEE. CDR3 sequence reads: CASTSGSGNTIYF. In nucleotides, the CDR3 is TGTGCCAGCACCTCAGGATCTGGAAACACCATATATTTT.

In DNA, the CDR3 is TGCAGTGCTAGTACAGGCAGGTCCTACGAGCAGTACTTC. This codes for CSASTGRSYEQYF. The chain has TRBV20-1 and TRBJ2-7; possibly TRBD1 for D (5 bases). Per the germline V gene, CDR1 is DFQATT and CDR2 is SNEGSKA (reference sequence). This CDR3 comprises 13 residues. V lost 3 bases and J 1 base, leaving 10 bases between the germline ends.

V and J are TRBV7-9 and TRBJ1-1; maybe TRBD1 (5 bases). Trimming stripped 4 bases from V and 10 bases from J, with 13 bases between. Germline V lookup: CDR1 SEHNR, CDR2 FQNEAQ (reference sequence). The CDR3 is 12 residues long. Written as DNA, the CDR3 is TGTGCCAGCAGCTCCGGGACTCTACCAGCTTTCTTT. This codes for CASSSGTLPAFF.

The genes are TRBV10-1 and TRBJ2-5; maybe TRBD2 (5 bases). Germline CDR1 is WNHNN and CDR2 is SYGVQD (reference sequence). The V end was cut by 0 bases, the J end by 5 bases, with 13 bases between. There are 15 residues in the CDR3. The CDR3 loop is CASSESSTTRETQYF. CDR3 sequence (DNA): TGCGCCAGCAGTGAGTCGTCTACCACTAGGGAGACCCAGTACTTC.

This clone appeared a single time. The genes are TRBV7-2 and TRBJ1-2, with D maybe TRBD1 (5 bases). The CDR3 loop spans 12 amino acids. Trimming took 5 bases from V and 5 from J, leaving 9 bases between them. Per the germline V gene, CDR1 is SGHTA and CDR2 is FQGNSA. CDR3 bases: TGTGCCAGCAGCCGCGACAGTTATGGCTACACCTTC. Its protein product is CASSRDSYGYTF.

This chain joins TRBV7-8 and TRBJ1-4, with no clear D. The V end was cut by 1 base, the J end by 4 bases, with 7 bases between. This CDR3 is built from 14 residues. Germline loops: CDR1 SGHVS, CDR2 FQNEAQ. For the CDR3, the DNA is TGTGCCAGCAGCTTAGGCCGGGTTAATGAAAAACTGTTTTTT. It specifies CASSLGRVNEKLFF.

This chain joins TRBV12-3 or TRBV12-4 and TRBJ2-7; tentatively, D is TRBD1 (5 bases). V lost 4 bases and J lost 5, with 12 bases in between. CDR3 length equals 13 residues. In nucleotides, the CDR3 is TGTGCCAGCAGTTGGCAAGGGGTCCACGAGCAGTACTTC. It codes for CASSWQGVHEQYF.

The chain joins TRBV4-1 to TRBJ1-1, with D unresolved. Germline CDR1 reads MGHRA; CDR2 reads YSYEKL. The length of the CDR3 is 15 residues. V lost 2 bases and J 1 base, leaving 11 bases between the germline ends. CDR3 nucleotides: TGCGCCAGCAGCCAAACCCTGGACTCGAACACTGAAGCTTTCTTT. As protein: CASSQTLDSNTEAFF.